The rows below give T cell receptor beta chains drawn from one sample of a study of T cell responses to AZD1222 COVID-19 vaccine. The assay was immunoSEQ multiplex PCR, and TCRdb's table has in-frame clones only and misses some. The sample comprises around 83,000 clones, roughly 94% of which are singletons, and 5.2% rests with the top ten. This specimen was peripheral blood, taken on day 0 of AZD1222 vaccination. The receptor set was obtained from an adult in good health. CDR3s leave out the opening cysteine and the closing phenylalanine or tryptophan. Each record gives: J gene, V gene, D gene, CDR3 protein. A D gene is named only where the DNA matches it firmly.

j_gene: TRBJ1-1; v_gene: TRBV7-2; d_gene: .; CDR3aa: ASSFMRVNTEAF
j_gene: TRBJ1-3; v_gene: TRBV7-3; d_gene: .; CDR3aa: ASSLSGPPGNTIY
j_gene: TRBJ2-7; v_gene: TRBV20-1; d_gene: TRBD2; CDR3aa: SASSSGRGAYEQY
j_gene: TRBJ1-6; v_gene: TRBV27; d_gene: .; CDR3aa: ASSFALQLGLNNSPLH
j_gene: TRBJ2-7; v_gene: TRBV7-9; d_gene: .; CDR3aa: ASSLAGGIHEQY
j_gene: TRBJ1-2; v_gene: TRBV16; d_gene: .; CDR3aa: ASSFNSVLYGYT
j_gene: TRBJ1-6; v_gene: TRBV7-2; d_gene: TRBD1; CDR3aa: ASSPGTVQSPLH
j_gene: TRBJ2-1; v_gene: TRBV19; d_gene: TRBD2; CDR3aa: ASSTGTSSYNEQF
j_gene: TRBJ2-2; v_gene: TRBV9; d_gene: .; CDR3aa: ASSVGPADGELF
j_gene: TRBJ2-3; v_gene: TRBV29-1; d_gene: .; CDR3aa: SVPPRRQPPDTQY
j_gene: TRBJ2-7; v_gene: TRBV28; d_gene: TRBD2; CDR3aa: ASSSLAGATLRQY
j_gene: TRBJ1-1; v_gene: TRBV5-1; d_gene: .; CDR3aa: ASSSEGRTMGTEAF
j_gene: TRBJ2-2; v_gene: TRBV19; d_gene: .; CDR3aa: ASSIFEAGELF
j_gene: TRBJ2-7; v_gene: TRBV19; d_gene: TRBD2; CDR3aa: ASSTGLAGHFEQY
j_gene: TRBJ2-2; v_gene: TRBV10-2; d_gene: .; CDR3aa: ASSEPVTGAGELF
j_gene: TRBJ2-1; v_gene: TRBV6-1; d_gene: TRBD2; CDR3aa: ASSEGTSETNEQF
j_gene: TRBJ2-7; v_gene: TRBV27; d_gene: TRBD1; CDR3aa: ASSSTVRDRISEQY
j_gene: TRBJ2-1; v_gene: TRBV9; d_gene: .; CDR3aa: ASSVGGGANNEQF
j_gene: TRBJ2-2; v_gene: TRBV9; d_gene: .; CDR3aa: ASSVGGSLLPGELF
j_gene: TRBJ2-7; v_gene: TRBV27; d_gene: TRBD1; CDR3aa: ASRTGNYEQY
j_gene: TRBJ2-7; v_gene: TRBV6-5; d_gene: .; CDR3aa: ATGRGYEQY
j_gene: TRBJ2-1; v_gene: TRBV18; d_gene: TRBD1; CDR3aa: ASSGPGTAAYNEQF
j_gene: TRBJ2-1; v_gene: TRBV7-8; d_gene: TRBD2; CDR3aa: ASSLGRWRERYNEQF
j_gene: TRBJ2-2; v_gene: TRBV27; d_gene: .; CDR3aa: ASRRLAGELF
j_gene: TRBJ2-7; v_gene: TRBV5-4; d_gene: .; CDR3aa: ASSLEHAYEQY
j_gene: TRBJ2-1; v_gene: TRBV28; d_gene: .; CDR3aa: ATIGQTNNNEQF
j_gene: TRBJ2-7; v_gene: TRBV11-2; d_gene: .; CDR3aa: ASSLTGTPYEQY
j_gene: TRBJ2-2; v_gene: TRBV5-4; d_gene: .; CDR3aa: ASGHANTGELF
j_gene: TRBJ1-2; v_gene: TRBV19; d_gene: .; CDR3aa: ACRGRESGYT